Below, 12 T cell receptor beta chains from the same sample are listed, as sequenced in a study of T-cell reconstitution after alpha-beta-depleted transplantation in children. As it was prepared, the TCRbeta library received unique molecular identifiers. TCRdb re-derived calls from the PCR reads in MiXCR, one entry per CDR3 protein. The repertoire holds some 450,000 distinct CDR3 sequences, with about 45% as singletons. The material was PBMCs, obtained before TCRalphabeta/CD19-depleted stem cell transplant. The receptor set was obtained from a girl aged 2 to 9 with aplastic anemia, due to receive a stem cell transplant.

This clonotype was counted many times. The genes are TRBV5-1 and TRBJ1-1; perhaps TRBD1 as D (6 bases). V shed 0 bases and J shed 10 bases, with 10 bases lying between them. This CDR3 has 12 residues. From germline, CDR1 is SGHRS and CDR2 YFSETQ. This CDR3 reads CASSLDLGAAFF. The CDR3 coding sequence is TGCGCCAGCAGCTTGGACTTGGGGGCAGCTTTCTTT.

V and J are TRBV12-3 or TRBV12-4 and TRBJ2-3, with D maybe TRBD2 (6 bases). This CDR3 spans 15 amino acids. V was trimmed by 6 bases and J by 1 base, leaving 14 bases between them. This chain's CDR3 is CASRRREDRTDTQYF. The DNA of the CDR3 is TGTGCCAGCAGAAGGAGGGAGGATCGCACAGATACGCAGTATTTT.

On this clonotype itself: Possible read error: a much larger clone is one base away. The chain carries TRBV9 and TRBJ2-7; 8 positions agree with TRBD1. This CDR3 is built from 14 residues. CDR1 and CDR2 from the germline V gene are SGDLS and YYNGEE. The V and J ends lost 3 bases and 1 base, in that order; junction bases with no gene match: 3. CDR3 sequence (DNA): TGTGCCAGCAGCGCCCGGGACAGGTCCTACGAGCAGTACTTC. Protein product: CASSARDRSYEQYF. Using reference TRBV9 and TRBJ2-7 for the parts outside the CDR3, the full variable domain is DSGVTQTPKHLITATGQRVTLRCSPRSGDLSVYWYQQSLDQGLQFLIQYYNGEERAKGNILERFSAQQFPDLHSELNLSSLELGDSALYFCASSARDRSYEQYFGPGTRLTVT.

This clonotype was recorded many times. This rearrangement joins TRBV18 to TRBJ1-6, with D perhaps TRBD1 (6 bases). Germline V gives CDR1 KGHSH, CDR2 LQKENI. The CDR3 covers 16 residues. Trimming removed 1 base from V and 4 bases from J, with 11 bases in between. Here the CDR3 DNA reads TGTGCCAGCTCACCACAACGGGACAAGTATAATTCACCCCTCCACTTT. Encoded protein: CASSPQRDKYNSPLHF. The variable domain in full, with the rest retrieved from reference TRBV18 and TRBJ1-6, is NAGVMQNPRHLVRRRGQEARLRCSPMKGHSHVYWYRQLPEEGLKFMVYLQKENIIDESGMPKERFSAEFPKEGPSILRIQQVVRGDSAAYFCASSPQRDKYNSPLHFGNGTRLTVT.

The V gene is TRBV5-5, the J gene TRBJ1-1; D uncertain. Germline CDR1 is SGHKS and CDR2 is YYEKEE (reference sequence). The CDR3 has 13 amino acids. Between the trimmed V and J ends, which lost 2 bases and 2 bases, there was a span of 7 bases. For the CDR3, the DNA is TGTGCCAGCAGCTTTCATGCAAACACTGAAGCTTTCTTT. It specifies CASSFHANTEAFF.

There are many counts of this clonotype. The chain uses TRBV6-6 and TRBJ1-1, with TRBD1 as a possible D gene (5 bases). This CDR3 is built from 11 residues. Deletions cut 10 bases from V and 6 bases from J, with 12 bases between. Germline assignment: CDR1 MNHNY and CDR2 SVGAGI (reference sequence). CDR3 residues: CATGGGAEAFF. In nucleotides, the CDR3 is TGTGCCACCGGGGGGGGGGCTGAAGCTTTCTTT.

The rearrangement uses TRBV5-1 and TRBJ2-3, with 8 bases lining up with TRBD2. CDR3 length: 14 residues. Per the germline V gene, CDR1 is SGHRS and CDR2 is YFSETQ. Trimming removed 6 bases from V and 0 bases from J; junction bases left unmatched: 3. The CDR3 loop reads CASIAGPSTDTQYF. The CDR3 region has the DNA TGCGCCAGCATAGCGGGGCCTAGCACAGATACGCAGTATTTT.

The CDR3 DNA sequence: TGTGCCAGCAGTTACTCTGACAGAAATAATGAAAAACTGTTTTTT. Translating gives CASSYSDRNNEKLFF. The V and J genes are TRBV6-2 or TRBV6-3 and TRBJ1-4; weak D call: TRBD1 (5 bases). Germline loops: CDR1 MNHEY, CDR2 SVGEGT. CDR3 length equals 15 residues. The V end was cut by 0 bases, the J end by 4 bases, with 9 bases between.

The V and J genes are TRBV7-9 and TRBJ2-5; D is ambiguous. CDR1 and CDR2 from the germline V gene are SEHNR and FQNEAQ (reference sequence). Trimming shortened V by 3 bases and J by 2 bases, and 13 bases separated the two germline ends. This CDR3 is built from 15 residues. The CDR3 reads CASSFSRQPQETQYF. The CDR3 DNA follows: TGTGCCAGCAGCTTTTCGCGTCAGCCTCAAGAGACCCAGTACTTC.

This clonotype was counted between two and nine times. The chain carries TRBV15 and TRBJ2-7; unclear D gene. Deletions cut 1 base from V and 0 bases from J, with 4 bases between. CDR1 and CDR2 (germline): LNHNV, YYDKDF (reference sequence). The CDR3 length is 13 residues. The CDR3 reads CATSRGVSYEQYF. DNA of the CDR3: TGTGCCACCAGCAGAGGGGTCTCCTACGAGCAGTACTTC.

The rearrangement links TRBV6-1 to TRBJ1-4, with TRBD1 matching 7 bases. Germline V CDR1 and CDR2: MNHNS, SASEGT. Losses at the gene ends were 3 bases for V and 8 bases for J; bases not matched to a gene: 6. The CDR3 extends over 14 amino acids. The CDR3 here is CASSETGKAEKLFF. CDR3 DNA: TGTGCCAGCAGTGAGACAGGGAAGGCGGAAAAACTGTTTTTT.

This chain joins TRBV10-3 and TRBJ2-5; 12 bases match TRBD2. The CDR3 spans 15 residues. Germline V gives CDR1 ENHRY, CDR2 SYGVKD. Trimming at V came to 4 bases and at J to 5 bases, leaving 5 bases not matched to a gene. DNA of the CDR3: TGTGCCATCAGTGCTAGCGGGGGGGCCCTGGAGACCCAGTACTTC. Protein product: CAISASGGALETQYF.